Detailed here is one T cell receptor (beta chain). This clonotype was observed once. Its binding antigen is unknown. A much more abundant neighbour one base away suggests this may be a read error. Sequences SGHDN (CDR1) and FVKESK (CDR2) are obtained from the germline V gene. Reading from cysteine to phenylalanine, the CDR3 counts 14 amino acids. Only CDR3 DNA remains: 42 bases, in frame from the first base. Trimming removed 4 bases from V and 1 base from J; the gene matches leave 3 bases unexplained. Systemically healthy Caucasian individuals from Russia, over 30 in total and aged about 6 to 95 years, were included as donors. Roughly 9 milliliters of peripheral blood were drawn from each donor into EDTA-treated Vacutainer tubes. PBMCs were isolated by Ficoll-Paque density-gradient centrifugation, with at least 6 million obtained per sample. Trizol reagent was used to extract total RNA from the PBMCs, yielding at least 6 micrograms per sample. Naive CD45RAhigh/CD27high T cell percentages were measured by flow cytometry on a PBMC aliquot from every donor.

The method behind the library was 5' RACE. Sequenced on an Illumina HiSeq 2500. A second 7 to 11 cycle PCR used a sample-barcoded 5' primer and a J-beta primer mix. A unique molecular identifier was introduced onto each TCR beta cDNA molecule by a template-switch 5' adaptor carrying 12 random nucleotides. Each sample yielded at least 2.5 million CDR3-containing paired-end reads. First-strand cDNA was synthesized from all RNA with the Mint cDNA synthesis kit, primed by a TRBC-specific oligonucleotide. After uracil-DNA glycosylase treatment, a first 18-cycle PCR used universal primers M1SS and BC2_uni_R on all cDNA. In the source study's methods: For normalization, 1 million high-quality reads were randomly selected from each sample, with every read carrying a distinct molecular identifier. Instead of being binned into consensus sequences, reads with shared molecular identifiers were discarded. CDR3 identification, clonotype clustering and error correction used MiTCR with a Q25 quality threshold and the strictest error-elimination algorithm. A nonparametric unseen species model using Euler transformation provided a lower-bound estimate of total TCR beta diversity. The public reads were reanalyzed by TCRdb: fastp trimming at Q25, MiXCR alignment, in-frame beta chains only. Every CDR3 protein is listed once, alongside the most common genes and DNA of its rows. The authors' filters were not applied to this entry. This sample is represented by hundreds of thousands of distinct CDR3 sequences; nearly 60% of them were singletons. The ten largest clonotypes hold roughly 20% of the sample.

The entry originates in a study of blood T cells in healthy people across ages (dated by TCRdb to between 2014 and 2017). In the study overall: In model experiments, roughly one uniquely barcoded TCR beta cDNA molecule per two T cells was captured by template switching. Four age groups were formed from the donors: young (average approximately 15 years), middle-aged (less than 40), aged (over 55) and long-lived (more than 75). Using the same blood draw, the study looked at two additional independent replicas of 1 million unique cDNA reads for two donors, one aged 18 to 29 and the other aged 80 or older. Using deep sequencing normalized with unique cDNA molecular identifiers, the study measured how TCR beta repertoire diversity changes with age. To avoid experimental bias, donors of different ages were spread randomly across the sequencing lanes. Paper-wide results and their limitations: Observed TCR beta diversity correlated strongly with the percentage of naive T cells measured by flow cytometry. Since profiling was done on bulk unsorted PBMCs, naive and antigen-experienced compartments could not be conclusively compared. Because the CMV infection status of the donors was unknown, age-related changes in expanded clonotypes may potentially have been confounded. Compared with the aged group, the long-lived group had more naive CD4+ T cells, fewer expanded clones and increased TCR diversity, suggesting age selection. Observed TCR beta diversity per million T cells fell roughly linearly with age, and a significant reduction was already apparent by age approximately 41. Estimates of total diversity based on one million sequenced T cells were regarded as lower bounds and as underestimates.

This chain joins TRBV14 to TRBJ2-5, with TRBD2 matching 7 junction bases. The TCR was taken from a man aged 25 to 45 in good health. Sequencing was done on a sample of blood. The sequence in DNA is TGTGCCAGCAGCCCGGGACTAACCCAAGAGACCCAGTACTTC. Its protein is CASSPGLTQETQYF.